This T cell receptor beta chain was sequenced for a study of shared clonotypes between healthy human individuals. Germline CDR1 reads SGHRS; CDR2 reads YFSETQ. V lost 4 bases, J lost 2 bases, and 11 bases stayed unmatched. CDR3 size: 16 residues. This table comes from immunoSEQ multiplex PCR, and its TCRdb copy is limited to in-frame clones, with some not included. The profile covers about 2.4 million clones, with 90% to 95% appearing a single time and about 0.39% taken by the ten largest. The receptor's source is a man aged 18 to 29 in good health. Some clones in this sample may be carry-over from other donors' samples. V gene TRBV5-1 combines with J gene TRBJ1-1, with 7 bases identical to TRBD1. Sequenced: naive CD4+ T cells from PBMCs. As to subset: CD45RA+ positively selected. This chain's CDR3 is CASSLQTGQPNTEAFF. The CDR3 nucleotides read TGCGCCAGCAGCCTACAGACGGGACAGCCAAACACTGAAGCTTTCTTT.